Each of the 5 T cell receptor beta chains below was sequenced from the same sample in a study of cytomegalovirus exposure and HLA in healthy donors. The repertoire was sequenced with immunoSEQ multiplex PCR; TCRdb's copy has only in-frame clones and lacks some. In the table there are approximately 220,000 clones, approximately 90% of which are singletons. Sequences were obtained from PBMCs. The receptors stem from a young woman in good health and CMV-seronegative.

The J gene is TRBJ2-2, the V gene TRBV28; 9 bases align to TRBD1. Germline V gene lookup returns CDR1 MDHEN and CDR2 SYDVKM. J was trimmed by 6 bases and V by 6 bases; bases with no gene match: 8. CDR3 length equals 15 residues. The CDR3 spells CASRLGQGRSGELFF. The CDR3, as DNA: TGTGCCAGCAGACTGGGACAGGGCAGGTCCGGGGAGCTGTTTTTT.

On this clone: This sample also contains other DNA sequences that code for the same CDR3. DNA of the CDR3: TGTGCCTGGAGTGTAGGGGGGAACACTGAAGCTTTCTTT. As protein: CAWSVGGNTEAFF. The chain joins TRBV30 to TRBJ1-1, with D perhaps matching TRBD1 (6 bases). The CDR3 loop spans 13 amino acids. Trimming removed 0 bases from V and 1 base from J, with 6 bases in between. The germline gives CDR1 GTSNPN, CDR2 SVGIG (reference sequence).

The CDR3 DNA sequence: TGTGCCAGCAGCCTTCCGGGACAGCCCCAGCATTTT. Amino acid sequence: CASSLPGQPQHF. V is TRBV7-9 and J is TRBJ1-5; no definite D call. Germline lookup yields CDR1 SEHNR and CDR2 FQNEAQ (reference sequence). V lost 5 bases and J lost 7, with 9 bases in between. There are 12 residues in the CDR3.

The chain links TRBV19 to TRBJ1-1; D possibly corresponds to TRBD1 (5 bases). Germline V gene data show CDR1 as LNHDA and CDR2 as SQIVND (reference sequence). Trimming pared 4 bases from V and 6 bases from J, leaving 9 bases between. The CDR3 extends over 12 amino acids. CDR3 sequence (DNA): TGTGCCAGTAGTAAGGGGACTTCTGAAGCTTTCTTT. Amino acids: CASSKGTSEAFF.

The V call is TRBV10-3, the J call TRBJ2-3; perhaps TRBD2 as D (6 bases). The V end lost 10 bases, the J end lost 6 bases, and 11 bases lay between the germline ends. The CDR3 extends over 11 amino acids. CDR1 and CDR2 from the germline V gene are ENHRY and SYGVKD. CDR3 sequence reads: CATLASDTQYF. The DNA of the CDR3 is TGTGCCACCCTAGCGTCGGATACGCAGTATTTT.